This T cell receptor beta chain was identified in a study of chemoradiotherapy in HPV16-positive cancers. Repeated repertoire sampling spanned the course of chemoradiotherapy. The CDR3 totals 12 residues. Trimming pared 7 bases from V and 4 bases from J, leaving 10 bases between. CDR1 and CDR2 (germline): WSHSY, SAAADI. This clone came up a few times. Measured with immunoSEQ multiplex PCR; TCRdb has only the in-frame clones, and not every one. This table has some 70,000 clones, 88% appearing once. This clonotype was obtained from a human donor with HPV-associated anogenital cancer. V gene TRBV10-2 combines with J gene TRBJ1-2, with unresolved D. Sequences were derived from blood, sampled from a patient who underwent chemoradiotherapy. The CDR3 region is CASMGRSYGYTF. CDR3 sequence (DNA): TGCGCCAGCATGGGGAGGAGCTATGGCTACACCTTC.